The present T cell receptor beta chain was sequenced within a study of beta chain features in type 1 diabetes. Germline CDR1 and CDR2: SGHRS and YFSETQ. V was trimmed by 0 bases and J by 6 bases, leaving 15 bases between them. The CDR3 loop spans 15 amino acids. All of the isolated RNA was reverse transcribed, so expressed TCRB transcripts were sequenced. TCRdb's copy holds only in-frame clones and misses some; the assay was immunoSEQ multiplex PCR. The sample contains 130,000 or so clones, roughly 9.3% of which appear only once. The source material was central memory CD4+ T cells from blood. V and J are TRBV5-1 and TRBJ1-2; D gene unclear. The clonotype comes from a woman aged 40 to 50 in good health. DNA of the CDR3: TGCGCCAGCAGCTTGGCCCTGGAGATCCGTCATGGCTACACCTTC. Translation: CASSLALEIRHGYTF.